The rows below give T cell receptor beta chains drawn from one sample of a study of T cell responses to AZD1222 COVID-19 vaccine. Sequencing used immunoSEQ multiplex PCR; TCRdb keeps in-frame clones, though not all of them. The sample holds 150,000 or so clones, under 95% seen once. The source material was peripheral blood, sampled 28 days after the second AZD1222 dose. The receptor set was obtained from an adult who received the AZD1222 COVID-19 vaccine. Both conserved end residues are part of each CDR3. Each record gives: J gene, clone size, V gene, D gene, CDR3 length, CDR3 protein, CDR3 DNA. A D gene is named only where the DNA matches it firmly. The listing skips clone size in some rows; elsewhere it reads once, few, many or a size class.

j_call: TRBJ1-1
clone_size: once
v_call: TRBV3-1/TRBV3-2
d_call: -
cdr3_length: 13
cdr3_aa: CASSQERRTEAFF
cdr3_nt: TGTGCCAGCAGCCAAGAGAGGCGAACTGAAGCTTTCTTT

j_call: TRBJ1-2
clone_size: -
v_call: TRBV12-5
d_call: -
cdr3_length: 14
cdr3_aa: CASASPPLQGGYTF
cdr3_nt: TGTGCTAGTGCAAGCCCCCCGTTGCAGGGCGGCTACACCTTC

j_call: TRBJ1-2
clone_size: -
v_call: TRBV12-2
d_call: -
cdr3_length: 15
cdr3_aa: CASRSGRGGDYGYTF
cdr3_nt: TGTGCAAGTCGCTCCGGGAGAGGGGGGGACTATGGCTACACCTTC

j_call: TRBJ2-1
clone_size: -
v_call: TRBV29-1
d_call: -
cdr3_length: 13
cdr3_aa: CSVGQVFPNEQFF
cdr3_nt: TGCAGCGTTGGTCAAGTGTTTCCCAATGAGCAGTTCTTC

j_call: TRBJ1-2
clone_size: -
v_call: TRBV5-8
d_call: TRBD1
cdr3_length: 15
cdr3_aa: CASSTTWQGEVGYTF
cdr3_nt: TGTGCCAGCAGCACGACATGGCAGGGGGAGGTCGGCTACACCTTC

j_call: TRBJ2-1
clone_size: -
v_call: TRBV10-3
d_call: TRBD2
cdr3_length: 16
cdr3_aa: CAIRDPRVAGHNEQFF
cdr3_nt: TGTGCCATCAGAGACCCCCGGGTAGCGGGACACAATGAGCAGTTCTTC

j_call: TRBJ1-1
clone_size: -
v_call: TRBV21-1
d_call: -
cdr3_length: 14
cdr3_aa: CASSNSSINTEAFF
cdr3_nt: TGTGCCAGCAGCAATTCTTCAATAAACACTGAAGCTTTCTTT

j_call: TRBJ2-7
clone_size: -
v_call: TRBV28
d_call: TRBD2
cdr3_length: 12
cdr3_aa: CASYSGNYEQYF
cdr3_nt: TGTGCCAGCTACAGCGGGAACTACGAGCAGTACTTC

j_call: TRBJ1-5
clone_size: once
v_call: TRBV28
d_call: -
cdr3_length: 16
cdr3_aa: CASSFLRQVGGQPQHF
cdr3_nt: TGTGCCAGCAGTTTTTTGCGACAGGTAGGGGGTCAGCCCCAGCATTTT

j_call: TRBJ1-3
clone_size: -
v_call: TRBV2
d_call: TRBD1
cdr3_length: 15
cdr3_aa: CASRKTTGPGNTIYF
cdr3_nt: TGTGCCAGCAGGAAAACGACAGGGCCCGGAAACACCATATATTTT

j_call: TRBJ2-1
clone_size: -
v_call: TRBV5-1
d_call: -
cdr3_length: 16
cdr3_aa: CASSSGPRSLYNEQFF
cdr3_nt: TGCGCCAGCAGCTCGGGACCCCGAAGTCTCTACAATGAGCAGTTCTTC

j_call: TRBJ1-2
clone_size: -
v_call: TRBV5-1
d_call: -
cdr3_length: 14
cdr3_aa: CASREGGGIYGYTF
cdr3_nt: TGCGCCAGCAGGGAAGGGGGAGGAATCTATGGCTACACCTTC

j_call: TRBJ1-2
clone_size: -
v_call: TRBV10-3
d_call: -
cdr3_length: 18
cdr3_aa: CAISESEAGDLFNYGYTF
cdr3_nt: TGTGCCATCAGTGAGTCAGAGGCAGGGGATTTATTTAACTATGGCTACACCTTC

j_call: TRBJ2-2
clone_size: -
v_call: TRBV14
d_call: -
cdr3_length: 14
cdr3_aa: CASSRTINTGELFF
cdr3_nt: TGTGCCAGCAGCAGGACTATAAACACCGGGGAGCTGTTTTTT

j_call: TRBJ2-1
clone_size: -
v_call: TRBV6-1
d_call: -
cdr3_length: 15
cdr3_aa: CASSEGGGGYNEQFF
cdr3_nt: TGTGCCAGCAGTGAAGGGGGGGGCGGCTACAATGAGCAGTTCTTC

j_call: TRBJ2-1
clone_size: -
v_call: TRBV28
d_call: -
cdr3_length: 12
cdr3_aa: CASKWIEGYVFF
cdr3_nt: TGTGCCAGCAAGTGGATTGAGGGCTATGTTTTCTTC

j_call: TRBJ1-1
clone_size: once
v_call: TRBV28
d_call: -
cdr3_length: 15
cdr3_aa: CASSFAGRGSTEAFF
cdr3_nt: TGTGCCAGCAGTTTCGCGGGGCGGGGTAGTACTGAAGCTTTCTTT

j_call: TRBJ1-1
clone_size: -
v_call: TRBV29-1
d_call: -
cdr3_length: 13
cdr3_aa: CSVKRQQNTEAFF
cdr3_nt: TGCAGCGTCAAAAGACAGCAGAACACTGAAGCTTTCTTT

j_call: TRBJ2-1
clone_size: -
v_call: TRBV19
d_call: TRBD2
cdr3_length: 15
cdr3_aa: CASSIIAGLGNEQFF
cdr3_nt: TGTGCCAGTAGTATAATAGCGGGATTGGGGAATGAGCAGTTCTTC

j_call: TRBJ2-2
clone_size: -
v_call: TRBV7-9
d_call: TRBD1
cdr3_length: 17
cdr3_aa: CASSPRQGFGNTGELFF
cdr3_nt: TGTGCCAGCAGTCCTAGACAGGGGTTTGGGAACACCGGGGAGCTGTTTTTT

j_call: TRBJ2-1
clone_size: -
v_call: TRBV11-1
d_call: -
cdr3_length: 13
cdr3_aa: CASQRFINNEQFF
cdr3_nt: TGTGCCAGCCAGCGGTTCATAAACAATGAGCAGTTCTTC

j_call: TRBJ1-5
clone_size: -
v_call: TRBV6-5
d_call: -
cdr3_length: 13
cdr3_aa: CASSYGGNQPQHF
cdr3_nt: TGTGCCAGCAGTTATGGGGGGAATCAGCCCCAGCATTTT

j_call: TRBJ2-1
clone_size: -
v_call: TRBV28
d_call: TRBD2
cdr3_length: 14
cdr3_aa: CASVNLAGGYEQFF
cdr3_nt: TGTGCCAGCGTTAACTTAGCGGGAGGCTATGAGCAGTTCTTC

j_call: TRBJ2-3
clone_size: -
v_call: TRBV3-1/TRBV3-2
d_call: -
cdr3_length: 14
cdr3_aa: CASSQRDGTDTQYF
cdr3_nt: TGTGCCAGCAGCCAAAGAGACGGCACAGATACGCAGTATTTT

j_call: TRBJ2-2
clone_size: -
v_call: TRBV6-6
d_call: -
cdr3_length: 13
cdr3_aa: CASSLFSTGELFF
cdr3_nt: TGTGCCAGCAGTTTATTCTCCACCGGGGAGCTGTTTTTT

j_call: TRBJ1-2
clone_size: -
v_call: TRBV20-1
d_call: -
cdr3_length: 11
cdr3_aa: CSATGGEAGDF
cdr3_nt: TGCAGTGCTACTGGGGGCGAGGCGGGGGACTTC

j_call: TRBJ1-3
clone_size: -
v_call: TRBV6-1
d_call: -
cdr3_length: 13
cdr3_aa: CASSDGPQNTIYF
cdr3_nt: TGTGCCAGCAGTGATGGCCCCCAAAACACCATATATTTT

j_call: TRBJ2-4
clone_size: few
v_call: TRBV5-5
d_call: -
cdr3_length: 17
cdr3_aa: CASSPRTGILAKNIQYF
cdr3_nt: TGTGCCAGCAGCCCTAGGACGGGTATCCTGGCCAAAAACATTCAGTACTTC

j_call: TRBJ1-6
clone_size: -
v_call: TRBV27
d_call: TRBD1
cdr3_length: 14
cdr3_aa: CASRWDRGGSPLHF
cdr3_nt: TGTGCCAGCAGGTGGGACAGGGGTGGGTCACCCCTCCACTTT

j_call: TRBJ2-7
clone_size: -
v_call: TRBV28
d_call: -
cdr3_length: 13
cdr3_aa: CASNGLENYEQYF
cdr3_nt: TGTGCCAGCAATGGGCTCGAAAACTACGAGCAGTACTTC

j_call: TRBJ2-1
clone_size: -
v_call: TRBV11-3
d_call: TRBD2
cdr3_length: 16
cdr3_aa: CASSPGGGRQYNEQFF
cdr3_nt: TGTGCCAGCAGCCCCGGGGGCGGGAGGCAGTACAATGAGCAGTTCTTC

j_call: TRBJ2-5
clone_size: -
v_call: TRBV6-5
d_call: -
cdr3_length: 15
cdr3_aa: CASSYSWEGQETQYF
cdr3_nt: TGTGCCAGCAGTTACTCGTGGGAAGGTCAAGAGACCCAGTACTTC